This T cell receptor beta chain was sequenced for a study of blood T cell repertoires in COVID-19. Background on the study: Acute-phase and convalescent COVID-19 samples originated in the United States, Italy and Spain. Sources were T cells, B-cell-depleted T cells, or PBMCs; the material itself was cDNA or gDNA.

As handled by the study authors: Estimation of nucleated cell counts relied on the amplification of reference gene primers. TCRdb keeps only in-frame clones here, not all; method: immunoSEQ multiplex PCR. V and J calls and clone size are copied from that table; D and trimming were computed from the DNA. The sample has under 30,000 clones, roughly nine tenths seen once; the top ten hold roughly 9.8%. The CDR3 loop spans 15 amino acids. V lost 6 bases to trimming and J lost 1 base; unmatched junction nucleotides: 6. The germline gives CDR1 MNHEY, CDR2 SVGAGI. Input material: peripheral blood. The chain couples TRBV6-5 to TRBJ2-4; TRBD2 agrees at 7 bases. The sequence was collected from a human donor in a cohort sampled during active COVID-19. CDR3 region: CASRTGGLAKNIQYF. CDR3 in DNA: TGTGCCAGCAGGACGGGGGGACTGGCCAAAAACATTCAGTACTTC.